This TCR beta chain was captured by sequencing in a study of T cell changes during pregnancy in multiple sclerosis. The table came from immunoSEQ multiplex PCR; TCRdb's copy has only in-frame clones and leaves some out. Of 85,000 to 130,000 clones in the sample, about 90% were seen once. The clonotype was recovered from a female donor with multiple sclerosis, enrolled in a pregnancy study. The sample here was peripheral blood, taken after pregnancy.

The CDR3 here is CASSVGGPQETQYF. In DNA, the CDR3 is TGTGCCAGCAGCGTAGGCGGGCCGCAAGAGACCCAGTACTTC. The genes are TRBV9 and TRBJ2-5, with TRBD2 as a possible D gene (5 bases). The germline gives CDR1 SGDLS, CDR2 YYNGEE. The CDR3 is 14 amino acids. The germline V and J ends were trimmed by 0 bases and 2 bases, with 8 bases remaining between them.